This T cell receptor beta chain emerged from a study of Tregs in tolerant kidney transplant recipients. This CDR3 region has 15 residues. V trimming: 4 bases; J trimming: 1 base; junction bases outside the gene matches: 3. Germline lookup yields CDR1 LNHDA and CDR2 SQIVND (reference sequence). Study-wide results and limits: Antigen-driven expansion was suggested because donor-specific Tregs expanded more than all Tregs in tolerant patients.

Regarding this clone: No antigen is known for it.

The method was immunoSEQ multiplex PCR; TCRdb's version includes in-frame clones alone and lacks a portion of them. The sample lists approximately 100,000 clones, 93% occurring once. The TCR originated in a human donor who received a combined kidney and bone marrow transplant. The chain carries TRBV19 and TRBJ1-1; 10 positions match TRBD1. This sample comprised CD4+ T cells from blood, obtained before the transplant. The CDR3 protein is CASSTRDRGNTEAFF. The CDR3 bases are TGTGCCAGTAGTACCCGGGACAGGGGGAACACTGAAGCTTTCTTT.